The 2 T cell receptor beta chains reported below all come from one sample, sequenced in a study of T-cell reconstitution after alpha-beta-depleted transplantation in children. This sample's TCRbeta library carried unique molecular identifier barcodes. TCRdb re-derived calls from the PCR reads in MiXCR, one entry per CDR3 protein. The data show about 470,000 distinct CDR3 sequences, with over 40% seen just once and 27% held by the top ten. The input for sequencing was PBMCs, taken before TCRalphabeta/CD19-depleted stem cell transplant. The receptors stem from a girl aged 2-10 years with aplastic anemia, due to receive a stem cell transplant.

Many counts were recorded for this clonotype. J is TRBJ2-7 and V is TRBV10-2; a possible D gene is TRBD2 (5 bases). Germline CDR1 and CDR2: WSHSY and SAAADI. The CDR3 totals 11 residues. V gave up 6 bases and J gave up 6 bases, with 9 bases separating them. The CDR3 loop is CASRDLVEQYF. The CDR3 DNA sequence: TGCGCCAGCAGGGACTTGGTCGAGCAGTACTTC.

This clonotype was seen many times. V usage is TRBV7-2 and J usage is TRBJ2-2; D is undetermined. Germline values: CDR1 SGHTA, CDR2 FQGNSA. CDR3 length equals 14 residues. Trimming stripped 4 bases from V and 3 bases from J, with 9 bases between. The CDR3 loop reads CASSWAADTGELFF. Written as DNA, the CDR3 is TGTGCCAGCAGCTGGGCCGCGGACACCGGGGAGCTGTTTTTT. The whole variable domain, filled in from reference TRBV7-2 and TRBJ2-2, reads GAGVSQSPSNKVTEKGKDVELRCDPISGHTALYWYRQSLGQGLEFLIYFQGNSAPDKSGLPSDRFSAERTGGSVSTLTIQRTQQEDSAVYLCASSWAADTGELFFGEGSRLTVL.